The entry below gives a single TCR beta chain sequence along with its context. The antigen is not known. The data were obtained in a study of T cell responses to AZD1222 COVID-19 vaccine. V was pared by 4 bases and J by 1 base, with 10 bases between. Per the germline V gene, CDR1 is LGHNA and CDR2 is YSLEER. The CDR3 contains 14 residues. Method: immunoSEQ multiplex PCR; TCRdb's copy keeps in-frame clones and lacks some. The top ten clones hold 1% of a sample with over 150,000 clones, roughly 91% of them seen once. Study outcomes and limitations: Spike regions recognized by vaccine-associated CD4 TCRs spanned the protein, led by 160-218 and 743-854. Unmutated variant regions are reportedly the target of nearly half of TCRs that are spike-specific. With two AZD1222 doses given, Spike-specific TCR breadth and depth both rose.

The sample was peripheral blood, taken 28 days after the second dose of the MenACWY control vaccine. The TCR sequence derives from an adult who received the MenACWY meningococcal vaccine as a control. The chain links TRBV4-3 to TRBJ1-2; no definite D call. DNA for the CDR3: TGCGCCAGCAGCCTCGCCAGACTTAACTATGGCTACACCTTC. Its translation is CASSLARLNYGYTF.